Below, 5 T cell receptor beta chains from the same sample are listed, as sequenced in a study of shared clonotypes between healthy human individuals. TCRdb's copy holds only in-frame clones and misses some; the assay was immunoSEQ multiplex PCR. The sample lists 2 million to 2.5 million clones; less than 95% were seen once. The sample taken for sequencing was naive CD4+ T cells from PBMCs. The subset was: CD45RA+ positively selected. The receptors stem from a man aged 18 to 29 in good health. Some clones in this sample may be carry-over from other donors' samples.

This chain uses TRBV25-1 with TRBJ2-7, with D unclear. The CDR3 covers 14 residues. From germline, CDR1 is MGHDK and CDR2 SYGVNS. V was pared by 3 bases and J by 0 bases, with 9 bases between. As DNA, the CDR3 is TGTGCCAGCAGTGATGCTTACCTCTCCTACGAGCAGTACTTC. Protein product: CASSDAYLSYEQYF.

V gene TRBV5-1 combines with J gene TRBJ2-3; D possibly corresponds to TRBD1 (6 bases). Germline CDR1 reads SGHRS; CDR2 reads YFSETQ. CDR3 length: 14 amino acids. V was shortened by 7 bases and J by 2 bases, with 14 bases between the two germline ends. CDR3 DNA: TGCGCCAGCGGCACGACAGGACTCACAGATACGCAGTATTTT. Translating gives CASGTTGLTDTQYF.

The gene calls are TRBV7-2 and TRBJ2-1; no definite D call. CDR1 is SGHTA, CDR2 FQGNSA, per germline. Trimming removed 4 bases from V and 12 bases from J, with 22 bases in between. This CDR3 region has 15 residues. CDR3 DNA: TGTGCCAGCAGCTCGACCTCGTTTCGGACCTCTTCGCAGTTCTTC. Encoded protein: CASSSTSFRTSSQFF.

The rearrangement uses TRBV14 and TRBJ2-5, with D perhaps matching TRBD1 or TRBD2 (5 bases each). Germline V gives CDR1 SGHDN, CDR2 FVKESK. Trimming cost V 1 base and J 3 bases, with 15 bases left between them. The CDR3 covers 16 residues. CDR3 DNA: TGTGCCAGCAGCCAAGCGGTGGCCCTGGGGGAAGAGACCCAGTACTTC. Its translation is CASSQAVALGEETQYF.

The rearrangement links TRBV19 to TRBJ1-3; D possibly corresponds to TRBD1 (6 bases). The CDR3 sequence is 16 residues long. V was clipped by 5 bases and J by 3 bases, with 17 bases between them. CDR1 and CDR2 (germline): LNHDA, SQIVND (reference sequence). Here the CDR3 reads CASSPHSGDIGNTIYF. The CDR3 nucleotides read TGTGCCAGTAGTCCCCATTCAGGGGATATTGGAAACACCATATATTTT. Filled out from reference TRBV19 and TRBJ1-3, the complete variable domain reads DGGITQSPKYLFRKEGQNVTLSCEQNLNHDAMYWYRQDPGQGLRLIYYSQIVNDFQKGDIAEGYSVSREKKESFPLTVTSAQKNPTAFYLCASSPHSGDIGNTIYFGEGSWLTVV.